The clone carrying this TCR beta chain was recorded at least ten times. Its antigen is not identified. Template material for amplifying TCR beta CDR3 regions consisted of RNA transcripts. In the first-round RT-PCR of the TCR CDR3, the HTBI primer set was used. TCRdb independently ran MiXCR on the multiplex PCR reads; one entry per CDR3 protein. The repertoire has about 400,000 distinct CDR3 sequences, over 11% of them found once; the top ten carry 25% to 30%. The V gene lost 5 bases and the J gene lost 2 bases, with 13 bases spanning the gap. The V gene's germline CDR1 is SGHVS and CDR2 FQNEAQ. CDR3 length: 14 amino acids. The record originates from a study of T cells in Graves' hyperthyroidism and ophthalmopathy. Whole-study findings and limits: Prediction of ophthalmopathy progression came a median roughly 6.7 months pre-onset.

The genes are TRBV7-8 and TRBJ2-7; no definite D call. Specimen: blood. The TCR originated in a man aged 50-60 years with Graves' ophthalmopathy. The CDR3 loop reads CASSPTAGTYEQYF. CDR3 sequence (DNA): TGTGCCAGCAGCCCCACGGCTGGAACCTACGAGCAGTACTTC. Variable domain in full (rest from reference TRBV7-8 and TRBJ2-7): GAGVSQSPRYKVAKRGQDVALRCDPISGHVSLFWYQQALGQGPEFLTYFQNEAQLDKSGLPSDRFFAERPEGSVSTLKIQRTQQEDSAVYLCASSPTAGTYEQYFGPGTRLTVT.